The sequence of this T cell receptor (beta chain) was determined in a study of regulatory T cells in long-lasting Graves disease. Overall study: Persistence in Graves' disease required over 5 years of antithyroid drugs plus positive TSH receptor antibodies. Whole-study results and caveats: Only peripheral blood was studied, not thyroid tissue.

This clonotype was picked up many times. The antigen is unknown. The J segment lost 1 base and the V segment lost 5 bases, leaving 12 bases of the junction unmatched. The CDR3 has 17 residues. Germline V gives CDR1 WSHSY, CDR2 SAAADI. Described time point: persistent/refractory GD, antithyroid drugs over 5 years with positive TRAb. From RNA extracted from PBMCs, the TCR library was made. In Xi'an, China, an endocrinology department was the source of patients. The TCR beta library used iRepertoire HTBI primers with Arm-PCR amplification of CDR3. TCRdb re-called the multiplex PCR reads with MiXCR, one entry per CDR3 protein. The repertoire holds fewer than 450,000 distinct CDR3 sequences, with 20% to 25% as singletons.

The specimen comprised peripheral blood mononuclear cells (PBMCs), sampled when the disease was refractory, from a patient treated with antithyroid drugs. The chain joins TRBV10-2 to TRBJ2-3; 7 bases align to TRBD2. This TCR was recovered from a female donor with Graves disease. The CDR3 protein is CASSKSGTGLGTDTQYF. The DNA for the CDR3 is TGCGCCAGCAGTAAGAGCGGGACCGGGCTTGGCACAGATACGCAGTATTTT.